This TCR beta chain was sequenced for a study of cytomegalovirus exposure and HLA in healthy donors. Study-level points and caveats: When analyzed later, the rates of TCR association showed variation by HLA locus, with DRB1 the most and HLA-C the fewest.

Primers: 60 Vbeta forward and 13 Jbeta reverse. Data came from immunoSEQ multiplex PCR; TCRdb stores just in-frame clones and leaves some out. The top ten hold roughly 2% of the sample, which has around 150,000 clones, less than 80% seen once. As for the donors, each was a healthy bone marrow donor. As concerns this clone: Its antigen is unknown.

Germline V lookup: CDR1 MRHNA, CDR2 SNTAGT. This CDR3 region has 14 residues. Trimming cost V 5 bases and J 9 bases; bases outside gene matches: 3. The sample taken for sequencing was PBMCs. This sequence was found in a man aged 35 to 55 in good health and CMV-seronegative. The V and J genes are TRBV6-4 and TRBJ2-1; 14 bases align to TRBD2. CDR3 nucleotides: TGTGCCAGCAGTCGACTAGCGGGAGGGGCTGAGCAGTTCTTC. It codes for CASSRLAGGAEQFF.